This TCR beta chain was documented in a study of naive and memory T cell subsets (dated by TCRdb to the late 2010s). In the study overall: The study applied an open-source, UMI-based TCR alpha and beta sequencing pipeline to sorted naive and memory peripheral blood T cell subsets. The results of the functional CMV T cell responses matched the IgG serology results in every case. RNA was DNase-treated and reverse transcribed with TCR constant-region primers, mostly using SuperScript III.

Library prep was done by UMI-ligation and nested PCR. The beta constant-region primer consisted of an equimolar mixture of two oligonucleotides that together covered TRBC1 and TRBC2. A single-stranded oligonucleotide bearing the SP2 primer plus a 12-nucleotide UMI was ligated onto the 3' end of the cDNA by T4 RNA ligase 1. Four rounds of PCR were used to amplify ligated cDNA, with nested alpha and beta constant-region primers being used together with the SP2 primer. Incubation of the ligation reaction was carried out at 16 degrees C for about 18-24 hours. PCR2 was usually performed as a SYBR Green qPCR and halted at a preset threshold so that over-amplification would not occur. Apart from the first purification, every purification step used Agencourt AMPure XP magnetic beads. Library amounts were measured by Qubit and library quality was assessed on a TapeStation, where the main peak was expected at around 650 bp. Pooled libraries were sequenced on an Illumina MiSeq using v2 2x251 paired-end kits, and typically roughly 0.85-2 million reads were obtained per sample. Each sample's library went into the pool at approximately 4.2 nM, and about 4.5-8% PhiX was added to help with cluster recognition. The source study handled its data this way. Decombinator assigned V and J genes to Demultiplexor-processed FASTQ reads by tag matching, allowing a single base-pair mismatch. By using UMIs, Collapsinator corrected both sequencing errors and the frequency errors caused by PCR heterogeneity. TCRs were translated and CDR3s were extracted from the conserved cysteine to the FGXG phenylalanine by CDR3Translator, with non-productive sequences being flagged. Gini, Shannon entropy and inverse Simpson indices were computed after subsampling the repertoires to the same number of UMI-defined TCRs. Clonotype abundance distributions were fitted to a power law by maximum likelihood within the linear range. For one naive CD8 sample, the pipeline and MIGEC produced similar UMI counts, unique TCR numbers and clonal distributions. A set of 7,322 CMV-associated CDR3 sequences, compiled from VDJdb and a published dataset, was used to search the repertoires. The public reads were run again by TCRdb, first through fastp at Q25 and then through MiXCR, and only productive beta chains were kept. Rows with a matching CDR3 protein are joined into one entry that keeps the most common DNA and genes. The V and J calls and clone size are TCRdb's, not the authors'. This sample has about 21,000 distinct CDR3 sequences in its table, and 9.5% to 11% of those were observed once. The top ten clonotypes cover roughly 18% of the sample.

The paper's findings and limits, for the study overall: In both CD4 and CD8 cells, going from naive through CM, EM and EMRA, the Gini index went up while Shannon and inverse Simpson diversity went down. Once error correction was done, more than 90% of naive TCR sequences showed up just once, which made the naive abundance distributions much steeper than those of the memory subsets. The abundance of TCRs followed a power law with an exponent that differed between naive and memory subsets yet stayed consistent across the three individuals. The repertoire findings for the naive and memory subsets could not be validated against a ground truth because none was available. Single alpha or beta chain sequences, rather than paired alpha/beta receptors, were used to define clonotypes. RNA-based TCR counts may be influenced by expression changes linked to T cell activation and differentiation.

The CDR3 numbers 16 residues from cysteine through phenylalanine. The read is trimmed to its CDR3 DNA, 48 bases read in frame from base 1. CDR1 and CDR2 (SEHNR, FQNEAQ) derive from the germline V gene (reference sequence). Trimming costs V 6 bases and J 0 bases, and their ends lie 15 bases apart. Separate amplification of TCR alpha and beta chain libraries was performed from the second PCR step onward. The CMV status of each donor was determined by measuring IFNgamma production from CD4+ T cells after fresh PBMCs had been stimulated overnight with CMV viral lysate. CD4 T cells were positively selected with Miltenyi beads, followed by positive selection of CD8 T cells from the CD4-negative fraction. Cells stained for CD3, CD4, CD8, CD45RA, CD27 and a live/dead dye were sorted on a BD Aria II into four subsets by CD45RA and CD27. A few healthy volunteers provided blood, and each donor's sample was split into CD4 and CD8 T cells and then further divided into four differentiation subsets. About 120 ml of peripheral blood was collected from each donor, and PBMC were isolated from the blood using Ficoll-Paque PLUS density-gradient centrifugation. Sorted cells were lysed in RLT buffer, after which RNA was extracted using a Qiagen RNeasy kit and stored at -80 degrees C.

Details on this clonotype: The antigen this receptor binds is unknown. Per-base qualities were not stored, and no clone one base away is much larger.

The sequence links TRBV7-9 to TRBJ2-1; matching of 6 bases hints at TRBD2 as the D gene. The receptor's source is a human donor in good health. The sample comprised central memory CD8+ T cells from blood. Reading the label with the study, this specimen's cell subset or site is: central memory, CD45RA- CD27+. The CDR3 loop reads CASSGNRGSSYNEQFF. The DNA sequence reads TGTGCCAGCAGTGGGAACCGGGGGAGCTCCTACAATGAGCAGTTCTTC.